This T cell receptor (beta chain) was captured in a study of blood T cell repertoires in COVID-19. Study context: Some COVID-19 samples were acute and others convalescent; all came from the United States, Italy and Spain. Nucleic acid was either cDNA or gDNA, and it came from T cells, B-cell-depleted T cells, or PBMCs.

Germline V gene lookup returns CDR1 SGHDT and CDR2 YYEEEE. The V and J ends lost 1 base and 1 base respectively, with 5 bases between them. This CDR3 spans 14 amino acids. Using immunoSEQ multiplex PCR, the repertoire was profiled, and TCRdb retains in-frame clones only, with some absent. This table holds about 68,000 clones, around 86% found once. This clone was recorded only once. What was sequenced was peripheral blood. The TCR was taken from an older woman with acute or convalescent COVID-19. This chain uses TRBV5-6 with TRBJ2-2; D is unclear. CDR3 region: CASSLSQNTGELFF. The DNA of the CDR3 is TGTGCCAGCAGCTTGTCCCAGAACACCGGGGAGCTGTTTTTT.